This T cell receptor (beta chain) was sequenced in a study of blood T cell repertoires in COVID-19. Study at large: The study drew acute and convalescent COVID-19 samples from the United States, Italy and Spain. T cells, B-cell-depleted T cells, or PBMCs supplied cDNA or gDNA.

As originally analysed: Amplifying reference gene primers gave estimates of nucleated cell counts. Generated by immunoSEQ multiplex PCR, the TCRdb table keeps only in-frame clones and is missing some. The DNA was the basis for D and trimming; V, J and clone size are from that table. The table lists 85,000 to 130,000 clones, 85% to 90% of them singletons. This clonotype originated in a human donor in a cohort sampled during active COVID-19. The sequenced sample consisted of peripheral blood.

Written as DNA, the CDR3 is TGTGCCAGCAGCCTCACATTCGGCGGGGGTGAGCAGTTCTTC. It yields the protein CASSLTFGGGEQFF. V gene TRBV11-2 combines with J gene TRBJ2-1; TRBD2 matches 7 bases. The CDR3 sequence is 14 residues long. CDR1 SGHAT and CDR2 FQNNGV come from the germline V gene. J lost 9 bases, V lost 5 bases, and 10 bases had no gene match.